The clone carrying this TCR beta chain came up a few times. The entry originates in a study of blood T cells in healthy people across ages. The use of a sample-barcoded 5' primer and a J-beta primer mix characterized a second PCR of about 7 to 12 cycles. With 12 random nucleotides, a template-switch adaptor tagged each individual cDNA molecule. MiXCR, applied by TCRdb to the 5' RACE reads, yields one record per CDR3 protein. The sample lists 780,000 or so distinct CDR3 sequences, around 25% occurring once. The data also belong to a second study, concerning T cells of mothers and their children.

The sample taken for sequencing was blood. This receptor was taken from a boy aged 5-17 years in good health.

CDR3 residues: CASSPREPKRAQYF. The CDR3, as DNA: TGTGCCAGCAGCCCCCGGGAACCCAAGAGAGCCCAGTACTTC. This chain connects TRBV7-2 to TRBJ2-5; maybe TRBD2 (5 bases). The V gene lost 5 bases and the J gene lost 9 bases, with 19 bases spanning the gap. The germline CDR1 and CDR2 sequences are SGHTA and FQGNSA. The CDR3 has 14 residues.